The 11 T cell receptor beta chains below were found in one sample sequenced in a study of early T cells in non-severe SARS-CoV-2 infection. TCRdb independently ran MiXCR on the 5' RACE reads; one entry per CDR3 protein. The sample holds some 60,000 distinct CDR3 sequences; more than 9% are singletons and the top ten take 1.2%. The sample consisted of whole blood. Receptors originate from an adult who was a healthcare worker with PCR-confirmed SARS-CoV-2 infection or an uninfected control (not recorded which).

Many counts were recorded for this clonotype. The chain employs TRBV27 and TRBJ2-3, with D perhaps matching TRBD2 (5 bases). The germline CDR1 and CDR2 sequences are MNHEY and SMNVEV (reference sequence). V gave up 2 bases and J gave up 1 base, with 7 bases separating them. This CDR3 has 14 residues. CDR3 sequence reads: CASSLARGTDTQYF. As DNA, the CDR3 is TGTGCCAGCAGTTTAGCGAGGGGCACAGATACGCAGTATTTT.

The rearrangement uses TRBV5-1 and TRBJ2-6, with no clear D. The length of the CDR3 is 13 residues. Trimming stripped 6 bases from V and 2 bases from J, with 6 bases between. Germline V gene lookup returns CDR1 SGHRS and CDR2 YFSETQ. DNA for the CDR3: TGCGCCAGCACCTCCACTGGGGCCAACGTCCTGACTTTC. This translates into CASTSTGANVLTF.

This clonotype occurred many times. The chain employs TRBV9 and TRBJ2-3; D uncertain. The CDR3 sequence is 12 residues long. Trimming left V 0 bases short and J 5 bases short, with 4 bases between. Germline CDR1 SGDLS, CDR2 YYNGEE. This CDR3 is CASSVGRDTQYF. CDR3 coding DNA: TGTGCCAGCAGCGTAGGACGAGATACGCAGTATTTT.

This clonotype has just a few counts. This chain links TRBV29-1 with TRBJ2-1, with 7 positions matching TRBD2. Germline V gene data show CDR1 as SQVTM and CDR2 as ANQGSEA. V lost 0 bases and J lost 3; bases outside the gene matches: 11. The CDR3 loop spans 17 amino acids. The CDR3 sequence is CSVEDRLAETHYNEQFF. The CDR3 bases are TGCAGCGTTGAAGATCGGCTAGCGGAGACCCACTACAATGAGCAGTTCTTC.

In its sample, this clonotype was seen many times. The chain uses TRBV27 and TRBJ1-2; 11 nucleotides line up with TRBD1. Germline CDR1 is MNHEY and CDR2 is SMNVEV (reference sequence). Germline trimming cut 5 bases from V and 4 bases from J; bases unmatched to any gene: 6. CDR3 length: 15 residues. CDR3 DNA sequence: TGTGCCAGCAGTACTAGGACAGGGGGCATCTATGGCTACACCTTC. It encodes CASSTRTGGIYGYTF.

The rearrangement uses TRBV18 and TRBJ2-5; D ambiguous. V was shortened by 6 bases and J by 3 bases, with 11 bases between the two germline ends. Germline V gene data show CDR1 as KGHSH and CDR2 as LQKENI. CDR3 length: 13 amino acids. DNA for the CDR3: TGTGCCAGCTCCTCCGGCAGAAAAGAGACCCAGTACTTC. This codes for CASSSGRKETQYF.

In this sample, this clonotype turned up a few times. The V gene is TRBV18, the J gene TRBJ2-5; D may be TRBD1 (7 bases). The CDR3 sequence is 14 residues long. Trimming took off 0 bases at V and 5 bases at J, with 10 bases between the two ends. The germline V gene encodes CDR1 KGHSH and CDR2 LQKENI. The DNA of the CDR3 is TGTGCCAGCTCACCACCGACAGGGAGGGAGACCCAGTACTTC. Translated, it gives CASSPPTGRETQYF.

In the case of this clonotype: Since a much larger clone is just one base distant, this may be a read error. The V call is TRBV7-9, the J call TRBJ2-6; TRBD2 matches at 8 bases. The CDR3 covers 21 residues. CDR1 and CDR2 from the germline V gene are SEHNR and FQNEAQ (reference sequence). J lost 1 base, V lost 6 bases, and 20 bases had no gene match. Here the CDR3 DNA reads TGTGCCAGCAGATCTAGCCCCAAATTAGCGGGAAAACATTCTGGGGCCAACGTCCTGACTTTC. It is translated as CASRSSPKLAGKHSGANVLTF.

This rearrangement joins TRBV12-3 or TRBV12-4 to TRBJ2-3; D perhaps matches TRBD2 (7 bases). The CDR3 sequence is 15 residues long. V was trimmed by 0 bases and J by 4 bases, leaving 11 bases between them. Here the CDR3 DNA reads TGTGCCAGCAGTTTAGCGGGGGGGCCATCAGATACGCAGTATTTT. Translated: CASSLAGGPSDTQYF.

The rearrangement links TRBV6-9 to TRBJ2-7; D is unclear. CDR3 length: 10 amino acids. Germline CDR1 MNHGY, CDR2 SVAAGI. V was trimmed by 7 bases and J by 5 bases, leaving 6 bases between them. This chain's CDR3 is CASTKNEQYV. CDR3 nucleotides: TGTGCCAGCACTAAAAACGAGCAGTACGTC.

The chain couples TRBV29-1 to TRBJ1-2; no clear D gene. The CDR3 is 11 amino acids. The V and J ends lost 5 bases and 2 bases respectively, with 6 bases between them. Per germline, CDR1 SQVTM and CDR2 ANQGSEA. The DNA for the CDR3 is TGCAGCGTTACCTACAACTATGGCTACACCTTC. Its translation: CSVTYNYGYTF.